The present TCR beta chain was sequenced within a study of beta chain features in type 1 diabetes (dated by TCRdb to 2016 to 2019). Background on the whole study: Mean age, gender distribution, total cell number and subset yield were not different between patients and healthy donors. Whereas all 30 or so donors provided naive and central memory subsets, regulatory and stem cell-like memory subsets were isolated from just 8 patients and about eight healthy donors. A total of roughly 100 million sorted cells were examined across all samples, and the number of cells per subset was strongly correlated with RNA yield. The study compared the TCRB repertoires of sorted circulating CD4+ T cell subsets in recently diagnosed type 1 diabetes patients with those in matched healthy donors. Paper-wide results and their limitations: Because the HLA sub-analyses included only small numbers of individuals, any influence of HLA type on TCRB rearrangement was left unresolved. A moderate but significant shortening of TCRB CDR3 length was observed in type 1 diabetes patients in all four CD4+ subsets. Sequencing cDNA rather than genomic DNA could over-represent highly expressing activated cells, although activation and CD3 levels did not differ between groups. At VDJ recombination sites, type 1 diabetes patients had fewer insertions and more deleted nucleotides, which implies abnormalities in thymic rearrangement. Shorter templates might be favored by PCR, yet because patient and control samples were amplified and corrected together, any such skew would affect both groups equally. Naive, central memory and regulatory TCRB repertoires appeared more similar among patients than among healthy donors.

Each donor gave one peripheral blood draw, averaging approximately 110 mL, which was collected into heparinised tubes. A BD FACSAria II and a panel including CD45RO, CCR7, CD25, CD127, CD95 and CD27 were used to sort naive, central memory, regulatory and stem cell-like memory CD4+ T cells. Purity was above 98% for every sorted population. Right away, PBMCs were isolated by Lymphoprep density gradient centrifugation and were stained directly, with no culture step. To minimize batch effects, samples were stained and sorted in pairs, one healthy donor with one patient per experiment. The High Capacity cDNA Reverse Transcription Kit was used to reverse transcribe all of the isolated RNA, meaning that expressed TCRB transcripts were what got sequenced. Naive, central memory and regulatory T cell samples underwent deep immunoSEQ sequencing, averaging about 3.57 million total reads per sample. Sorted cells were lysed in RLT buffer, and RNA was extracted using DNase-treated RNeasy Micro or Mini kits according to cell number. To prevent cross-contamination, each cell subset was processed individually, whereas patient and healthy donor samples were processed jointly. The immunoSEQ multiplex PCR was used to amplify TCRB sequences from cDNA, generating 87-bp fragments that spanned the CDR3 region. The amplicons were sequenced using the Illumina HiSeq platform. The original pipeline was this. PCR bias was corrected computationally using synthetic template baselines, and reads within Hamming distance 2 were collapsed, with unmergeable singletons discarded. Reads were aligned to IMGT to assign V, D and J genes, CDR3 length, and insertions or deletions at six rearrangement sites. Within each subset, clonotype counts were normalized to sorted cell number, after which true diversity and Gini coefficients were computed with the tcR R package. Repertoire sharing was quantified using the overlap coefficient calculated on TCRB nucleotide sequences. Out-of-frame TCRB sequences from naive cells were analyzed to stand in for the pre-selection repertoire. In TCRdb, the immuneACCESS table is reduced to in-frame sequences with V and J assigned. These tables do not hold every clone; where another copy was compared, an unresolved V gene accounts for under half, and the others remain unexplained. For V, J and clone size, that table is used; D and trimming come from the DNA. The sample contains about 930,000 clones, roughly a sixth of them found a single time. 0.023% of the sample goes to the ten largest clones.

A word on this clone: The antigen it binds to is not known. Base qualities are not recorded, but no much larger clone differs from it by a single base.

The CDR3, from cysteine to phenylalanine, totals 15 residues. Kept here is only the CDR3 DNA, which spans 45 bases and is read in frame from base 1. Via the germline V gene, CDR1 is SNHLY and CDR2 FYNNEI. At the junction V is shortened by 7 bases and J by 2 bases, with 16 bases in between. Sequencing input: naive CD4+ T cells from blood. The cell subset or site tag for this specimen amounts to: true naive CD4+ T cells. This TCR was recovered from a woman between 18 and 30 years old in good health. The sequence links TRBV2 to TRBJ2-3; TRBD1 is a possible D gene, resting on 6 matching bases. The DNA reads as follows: TGTGCCAGCAATAAGAGGGACATTCTCACAGATACGCAGTATTTT. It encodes CASNKRDILTDTQYF.